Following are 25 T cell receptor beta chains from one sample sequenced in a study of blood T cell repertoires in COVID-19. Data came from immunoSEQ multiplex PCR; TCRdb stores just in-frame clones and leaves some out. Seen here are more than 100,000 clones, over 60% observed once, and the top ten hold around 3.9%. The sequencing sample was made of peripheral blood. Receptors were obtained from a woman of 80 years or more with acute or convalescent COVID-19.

For the CDR3, the DNA is TGTGCCAGCAGTCCCCCGGAAAGGGGGCGTGAGCAGTACTTC. This encodes CASSPPERGREQYF. The rearrangement uses TRBV28 and TRBJ2-7, with 7 positions matching TRBD1. This CDR3 region has 14 residues. Germline V gives CDR1 MDHEN, CDR2 SYDVKM. Trimming took 5 bases from V and 7 from J; bases not matched to a gene: 11.

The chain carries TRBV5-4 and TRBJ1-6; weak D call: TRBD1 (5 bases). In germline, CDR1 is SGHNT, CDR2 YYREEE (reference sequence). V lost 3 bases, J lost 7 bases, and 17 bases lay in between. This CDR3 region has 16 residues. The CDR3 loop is CASSSRVQGQNSPLHF. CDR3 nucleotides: TGTGCCAGCAGCTCCCGGGTCCAGGGTCAGAATTCACCCCTCCACTTT.

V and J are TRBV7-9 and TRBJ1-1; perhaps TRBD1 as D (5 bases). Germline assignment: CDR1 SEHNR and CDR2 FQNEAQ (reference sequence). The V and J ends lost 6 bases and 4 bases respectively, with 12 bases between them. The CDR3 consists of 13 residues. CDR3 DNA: TGTGCCAGCAGGGACATGGAGGGCACTGAAGCTTTCTTT. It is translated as CASRDMEGTEAFF. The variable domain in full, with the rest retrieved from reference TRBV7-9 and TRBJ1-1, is DTGVSQNPRHKITKRGQNVTFRCDPISEHNRLYWYRQTLGQGPEFLTYFQNEAQLEKSRLLSDRFSAERPKGSFSTLEIQRTEQGDSAMYLCASRDMEGTEAFFGQGTRLTVV.

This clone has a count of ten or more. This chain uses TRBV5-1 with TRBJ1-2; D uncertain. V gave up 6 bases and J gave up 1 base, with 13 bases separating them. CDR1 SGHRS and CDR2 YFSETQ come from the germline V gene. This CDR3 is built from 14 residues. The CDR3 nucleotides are TGCGCCAGCACAACCGCCACTAATAACTATGGCTACACCTTC. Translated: CASTTATNNYGYTF.

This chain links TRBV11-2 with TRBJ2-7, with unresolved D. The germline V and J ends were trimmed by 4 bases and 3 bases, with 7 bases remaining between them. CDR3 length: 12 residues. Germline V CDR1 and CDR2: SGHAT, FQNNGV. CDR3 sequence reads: CASSSRLYEQYF. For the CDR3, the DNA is TGTGCCAGCAGCTCCAGACTCTACGAGCAGTACTTC.

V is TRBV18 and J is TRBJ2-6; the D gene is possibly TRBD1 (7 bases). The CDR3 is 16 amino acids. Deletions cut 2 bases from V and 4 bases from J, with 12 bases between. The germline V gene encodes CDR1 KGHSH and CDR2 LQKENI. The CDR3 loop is CASSPSGGNGANVLTF. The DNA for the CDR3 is TGTGCCAGCTCACCATCAGGGGGGAACGGGGCCAACGTCCTGACTTTC.

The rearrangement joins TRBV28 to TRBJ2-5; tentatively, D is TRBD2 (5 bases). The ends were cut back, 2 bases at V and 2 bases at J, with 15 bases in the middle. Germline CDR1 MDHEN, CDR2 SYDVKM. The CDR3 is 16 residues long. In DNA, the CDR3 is TGTGCCAGCAGTTTAGAGCGCGGAGGACTTCAAGAGACCCAGTACTTC. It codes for CASSLERGGLQETQYF.

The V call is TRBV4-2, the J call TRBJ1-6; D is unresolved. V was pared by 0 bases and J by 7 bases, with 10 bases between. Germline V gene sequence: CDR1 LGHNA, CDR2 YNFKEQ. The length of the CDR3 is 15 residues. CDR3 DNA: TGTGCCAGCAGCCAAGAGCCGCAGGAAAATTCACCCCTCCACTTT. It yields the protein CASSQEPQENSPLHF.

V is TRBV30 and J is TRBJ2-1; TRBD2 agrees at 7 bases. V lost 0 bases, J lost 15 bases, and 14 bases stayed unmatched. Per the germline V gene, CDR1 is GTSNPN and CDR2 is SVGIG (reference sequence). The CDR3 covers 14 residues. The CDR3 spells CAWSVVTSMSRWFF. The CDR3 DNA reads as TGTGCCTGGAGTGTAGTGACTAGCATGAGTAGGTGGTTCTTC. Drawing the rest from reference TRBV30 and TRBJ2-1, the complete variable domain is SQTIHQWPATLVQPVGSPLSLECTVEGTSNPNLYWYRQAAGRGLQLLFYSVGIGQISSEVPQNLSASRPQDRQFILSSKKLLLSDSGFYLCAWSVVTSMSRWFFGPGTRLTVL.

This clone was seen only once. The CDR3, as DNA: TGTGCCAGTAAGGTCGGACAGGGGGAAAAACTGTTTTTT. Translating gives CASKVGQGEKLFF. The rearrangement uses TRBV19 and TRBJ1-4; 9 nucleotides agree with TRBD1. Germline trimming cut 7 bases from V and 8 bases from J; bases unmatched to any gene: 5. Germline values: CDR1 LNHDA, CDR2 SQIVND (reference sequence). The CDR3 contains 13 residues.

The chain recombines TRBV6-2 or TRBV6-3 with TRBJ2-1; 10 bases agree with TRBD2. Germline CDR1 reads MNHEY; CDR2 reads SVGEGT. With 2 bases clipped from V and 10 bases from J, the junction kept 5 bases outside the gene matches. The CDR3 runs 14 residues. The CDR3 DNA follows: TGTGCCAGCAGTTACCTAGCGGGAGTTAGCGAGCAGTTCTTC. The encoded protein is CASSYLAGVSEQFF.

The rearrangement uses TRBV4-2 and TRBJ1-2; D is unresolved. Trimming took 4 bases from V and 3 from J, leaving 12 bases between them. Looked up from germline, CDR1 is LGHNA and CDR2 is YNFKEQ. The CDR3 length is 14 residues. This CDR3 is CASSLGLQDYGYTF. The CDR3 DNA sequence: TGTGCCAGCAGCCTTGGTCTCCAGGACTATGGCTACACCTTC.

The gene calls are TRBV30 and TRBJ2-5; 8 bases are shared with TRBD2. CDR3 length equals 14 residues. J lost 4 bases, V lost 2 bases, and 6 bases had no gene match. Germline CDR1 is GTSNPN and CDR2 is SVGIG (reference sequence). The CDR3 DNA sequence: TGTGCCTGGAGTATAGGACTAGCTTCAGAGACCCAGTACTTC. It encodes CAWSIGLASETQYF.

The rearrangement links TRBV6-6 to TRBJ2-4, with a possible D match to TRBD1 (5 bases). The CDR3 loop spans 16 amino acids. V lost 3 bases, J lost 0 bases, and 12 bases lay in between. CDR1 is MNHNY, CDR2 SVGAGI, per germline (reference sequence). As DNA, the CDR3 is TGTGCCAGCAGTTATGGGGCCTCTTTAGCCAAAAACATTCAGTACTTC. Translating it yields CASSYGASLAKNIQYF.

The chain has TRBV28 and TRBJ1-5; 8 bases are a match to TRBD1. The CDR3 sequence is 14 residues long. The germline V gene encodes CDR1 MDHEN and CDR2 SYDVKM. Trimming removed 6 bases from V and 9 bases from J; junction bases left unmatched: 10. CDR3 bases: TGTGCCAGCAGGAGACAGGGGATTTTAAGGCCCCAGCATTTT. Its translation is CASRRQGILRPQHF.

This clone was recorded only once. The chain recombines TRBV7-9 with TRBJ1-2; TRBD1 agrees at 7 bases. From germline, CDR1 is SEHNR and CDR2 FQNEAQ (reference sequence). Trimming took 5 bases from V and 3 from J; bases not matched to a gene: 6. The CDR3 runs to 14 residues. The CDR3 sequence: CASSQDRLDYGYTF. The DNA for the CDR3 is TGTGCCAGCAGCCAGGACAGGCTCGACTATGGCTACACCTTC. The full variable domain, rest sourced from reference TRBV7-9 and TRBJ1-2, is DTGVSQNPRHKITKRGQNVTFRCDPISEHNRLYWYRQTLGQGPEFLTYFQNEAQLEKSRLLSDRFSAERPKGSFSTLEIQRTEQGDSAMYLCASSQDRLDYGYTFGSGTRLTVV.

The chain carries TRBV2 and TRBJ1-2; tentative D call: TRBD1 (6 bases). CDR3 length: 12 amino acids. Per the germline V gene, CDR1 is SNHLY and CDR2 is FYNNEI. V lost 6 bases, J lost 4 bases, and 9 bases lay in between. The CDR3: CASRTDSYGYTF. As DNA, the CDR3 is TGTGCCAGCAGGACGGACAGCTATGGCTACACCTTC. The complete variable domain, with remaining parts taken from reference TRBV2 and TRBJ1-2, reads EPEVTQTPSHQVTQMGQEVILRCVPISNHLYFYWYRQILGQKVEFLVSFYNNEISEKSEIFDDQFSVERPDGSNFTLKIRSTKLEDSAMYFCASRTDSYGYTFGSGTRLTVV.

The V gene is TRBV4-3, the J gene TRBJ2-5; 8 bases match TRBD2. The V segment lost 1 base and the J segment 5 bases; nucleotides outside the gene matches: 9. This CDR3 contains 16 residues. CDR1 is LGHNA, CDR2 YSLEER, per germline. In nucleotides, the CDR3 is TGCGCCAGCAGCCAAGGGCGGGCGGGAGGCGGGGAGACCCAGTACTTC. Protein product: CASSQGRAGGGETQYF.

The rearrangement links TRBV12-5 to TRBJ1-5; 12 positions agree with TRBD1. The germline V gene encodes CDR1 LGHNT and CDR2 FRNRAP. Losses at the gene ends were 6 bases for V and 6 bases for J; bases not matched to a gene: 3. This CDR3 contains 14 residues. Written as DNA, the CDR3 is TGTGCTAGTGGCGGGACAGGGGGCGTTCAGCCCCAGCATTTT. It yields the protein CASGGTGGVQPQHF. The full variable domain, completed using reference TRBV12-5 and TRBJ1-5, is DARVTQTPRHKVTEMGQEVTMRCQPILGHNTVFWYRQTMMQGLELLAYFRNRAPLDDSGMPKDRFSAEMPDATLATLKIQPSEPRDSAVYFCASGGTGGVQPQHFGDGTRLSIL.

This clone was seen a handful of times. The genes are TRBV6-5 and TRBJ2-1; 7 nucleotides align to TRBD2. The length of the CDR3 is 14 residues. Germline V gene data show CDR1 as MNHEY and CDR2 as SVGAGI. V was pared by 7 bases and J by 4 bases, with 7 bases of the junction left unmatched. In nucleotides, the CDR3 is TGTGCCAGCATTACTAACGGGGGGTACAATGAGCAGTTCTTC. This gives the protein CASITNGGYNEQFF.

The CDR3 region is CASSYGQIEAFF. The CDR3 DNA follows: TGTGCCAGCAGCTATGGACAGATTGAAGCTTTCTTT. The J gene is TRBJ1-1, the V gene TRBV2, with D maybe TRBD1 (6 bases). Trimming left V 6 bases short and J 7 bases short, with 12 bases between. Germline assignment: CDR1 SNHLY and CDR2 FYNNEI. There are 12 residues in the CDR3.

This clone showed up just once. CDR3 DNA sequence: TGTGCCAGCAGCTCCGTCGGGACAGGGGGCTCCGAGCAGTACTTC. Its protein is CASSSVGTGGSEQYF. The chain employs TRBV11-2 and TRBJ2-7; 12 nucleotides align to TRBD1. V lost 4 bases and J lost 6; bases outside the gene matches: 7. The CDR3 sequence is 15 residues long. CDR1 and CDR2 from the germline V gene are SGHAT and FQNNGV.

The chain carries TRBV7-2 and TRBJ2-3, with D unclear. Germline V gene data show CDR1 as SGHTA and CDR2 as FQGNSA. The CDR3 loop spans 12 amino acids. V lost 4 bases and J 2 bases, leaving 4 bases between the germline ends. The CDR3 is CASSYYTDTQYF. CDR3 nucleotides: TGTGCCAGCAGCTATTACACAGATACGCAGTATTTT.

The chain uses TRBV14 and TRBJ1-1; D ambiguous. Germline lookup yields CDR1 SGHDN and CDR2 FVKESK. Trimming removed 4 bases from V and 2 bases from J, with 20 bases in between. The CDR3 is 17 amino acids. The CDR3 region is CASSPPYEPRLNTEAFF. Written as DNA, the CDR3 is TGTGCCAGCAGCCCTCCCTATGAGCCGAGACTAAACACTGAAGCTTTCTTT.

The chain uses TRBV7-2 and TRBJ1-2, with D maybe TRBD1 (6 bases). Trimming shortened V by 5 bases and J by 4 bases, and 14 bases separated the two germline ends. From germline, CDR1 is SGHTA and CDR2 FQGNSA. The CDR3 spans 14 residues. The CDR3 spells CASSPQGYAYGYTF. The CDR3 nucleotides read TGTGCCAGCAGCCCTCAGGGGTATGCCTATGGCTACACCTTC.